One sample yielded the 5 T cell receptor beta chains listed below, sequenced in a study of long-term antiretroviral therapy in people with HIV. The authors ran the immunoSEQ assay, v3.0, at survey level. TCRdb's copy holds only in-frame clones and misses some; the assay was immunoSEQ multiplex PCR. The table lists more than 10,000 clones, 88% of them singletons. The sequenced sample was unsorted PBMCs, obtained 2.1 years after starting antiretroviral therapy. These TCRs come from a middle-aged woman with HIV.

The V call is TRBV5-4, the J call TRBJ1-4; maybe TRBD1 (6 bases). With 2 bases removed from V and 10 bases from J, the gap between germline ends came to 12 bases. The CDR3 is made up of 13 amino acids. Germline V lookup: CDR1 SGHNT, CDR2 YYREEE (reference sequence). CDR3 sequence reads: CASSFSDSAKLFF. CDR3 DNA sequence: TGTGCCAGCAGCTTTTCGGACAGTGCAAAACTGTTTTTT.

This chain links TRBV19 with TRBJ1-1; D perhaps matches TRBD1 (6 bases). V was pared by 5 bases and J by 7 bases, with 8 bases between. Germline CDR1 is LNHDA and CDR2 is SQIVND (reference sequence). The CDR3 spans 11 residues. CDR3: CASSDRLEAFF. The DNA of the CDR3 is TGTGCCAGTAGTGACAGGCTTGAAGCTTTCTTT.

The J gene is TRBJ1-5, the V gene TRBV7-2; D gene uncertain. Trimming took 2 bases from V and 2 from J, leaving 13 bases between them. From germline, CDR1 is SGHTA and CDR2 FQGNSA. The CDR3 is made up of 16 amino acids. CDR3 sequence: CASSLSGSIGNQPQHF. The CDR3 DNA reads TGTGCCAGCAGCTTATCGGGGAGCATTGGCAATCAGCCCCAGCATTTT.

The chain is built from TRBV7-6 and TRBJ1-1; 7 bases agree with TRBD1. CDR3 length: 17 amino acids. The V and J ends lost 1 base and 6 bases, in that order; junction bases with no gene match: 14. In germline, CDR1 is SGHVS, CDR2 FNYEAQ. The CDR3 reads CASSLGQGGIGAPEAFF. The CDR3 nucleotides are TGTGCCAGCAGCTTAGGGCAGGGGGGAATCGGCGCCCCTGAAGCTTTCTTT.

This clone was seen only a few times. The chain carries TRBV5-3 and TRBJ1-2, with TRBD1 matching 10 bases. TRBV5-3 is sorted into the ORF group, with uncertain function. The CDR3 spans 17 residues. V lost 2 bases and J lost 5; bases outside the gene matches: 12. The DNA for the CDR3 is TGTGCCAGAAGCTTCGCCCTCCGGGACAGGGGTCCGTATGGCTACACCTTC. This codes for CARSFALRDRGPYGYTF.